This TCR beta chain is from a study of PD-1 blockade in classical Hodgkin lymphoma. Study outcomes and limitations: CD8+ TCR diversity did not rise significantly by C4D1, unlike CD4+. Underlying causes for the observed repertoire differences were not defined, possibly disease activity or prior therapy. Exclusion removed patients who began nivolumab under 1 year after ASCT.

Time point specified: cycle 4 day 1 (C4D1), after less than 7 weeks of nivolumab. Exposure to brentuximab vedotin varied, and each patient had relapsed following autologous stem cell transplantation. Magnetic negative selection purified CD4+ T cells from thawed PBMCs. Relapsed/refractory classical Hodgkin lymphoma patients had complete, partial or progressive responses. Comments on this clone: Its antigen is still unknown.

Per germline, CDR1 SEHNR and CDR2 FQNEAQ (reference sequence). The CDR3 runs 14 residues. Between the trimmed V and J ends, which lost 5 bases and 0 bases, there was a span of 8 bases. TCRdb's table, derived via immunoSEQ multiplex PCR, lists solely in-frame clones and lacks some. The sample lists under 20,000 clones, roughly four fifths seen once, with approximately 2.1% in the top ten. The sample in question was CD4+ T cells from blood, obtained before the fourth cycle of nivolumab. The source is a human donor with classical Hodgkin lymphoma. J is TRBJ1-3 and V is TRBV7-9; D remains unclear. Here the CDR3 reads CASSRGSSGNTIYF. DNA of the CDR3: TGTGCCAGCAGCCGTGGAAGCTCTGGAAACACCATATATTTT.